Ten or more counts support the clone carrying this T cell receptor (beta chain). These data come from a study of T cells in Graves' hyperthyroidism and ophthalmopathy. RNA transcripts provided the source from which TCR beta CDR3 regions were amplified. Using the HTBI primer set, a first-round RT-PCR was run on the TCR CDR3. TCRdb independently ran MiXCR on the multiplex PCR reads; one entry per CDR3 protein. The table has about 400,000 distinct CDR3 sequences, approximately 14% seen once. Per germline, CDR1 LGHDT and CDR2 YNNKEL (reference sequence). The CDR3 has 15 amino acids. V shed 4 bases and J shed 6 bases, with 16 bases lying between them.

Material: blood. This sequence was found in a woman under 30 with Graves' hyperthyroidism. This chain links TRBV3-1 with TRBJ2-1; possible D gene TRBD2, 5 bases. CDR3: CASSPLGGTGNEQFF. DNA for the CDR3: TGTGCCAGCAGCCCCCTTGGAGGTACGGGCAATGAGCAGTTCTTC.